Listed below are T cell receptor beta chains from one sample, sequenced in a study of cytomegalovirus exposure and HLA in healthy donors. The method was immunoSEQ multiplex PCR; TCRdb's version includes in-frame clones alone and lacks a portion of them. The sample holds some 200,000 clones, 75% to 80% seen once. The specimen sequenced was PBMCs. The source of these receptors is a man aged 18 to 30 in good health and CMV-seronegative. CDR3s include the opening cysteine and the closing phenylalanine or tryptophan. D genes are given only for firm matches. Size tells how often a clone was seen (once, few, many) or the class of an expanded clone, and some rows leave it out.

size: .
J: TRBJ2-7
V: TRBV15
D: TRBD1
CDR3: CATSRRTGTGGCEQYF
DNA: TGTGCCACCAGCAGAAGAACCGGGACAGGGGGCTGCGAGCAGTACTTC

size: .
J: TRBJ2-2
V: TRBV11-2
D: .
CDR3: CASSFTEVGELFF
DNA: TGTGCCAGCAGCTTTACTGAGGTCGGGGAGCTGTTTTTT

size: .
J: TRBJ2-1
V: TRBV4-1
D: .
CDR3: CASSQPDRDYNEQFF
DNA: TGCGCCAGCAGCCAACCGGACAGAGATTACAATGAGCAGTTCTTC

size: .
J: TRBJ1-1
V: TRBV5-1
D: .
CDR3: CASLDRSRSTEAFF
DNA: TGCGCCAGCCTTGACAGATCTAGGAGCACTGAAGCTTTCTTT

size: .
J: TRBJ2-1
V: TRBV4-2
D: .
CDR3: CASSQGDQGTKQFF
DNA: TGTGCCAGCAGCCAAGGCGATCAGGGGACCAAGCAGTTCTTC

size: few
J: TRBJ1-1
V: TRBV6-6
D: .
CDR3: CASSRGHSTEAFF
DNA: TGTGCCAGCAGCCGTGGACATTCCACTGAAGCTTTCTTT

size: once
J: TRBJ2-1
V: TRBV7-6
D: .
CDR3: CASSSTRGGFRNEQFF
DNA: TGTGCCAGCAGCTCGACAAGGGGTGGATTTCGGAATGAGCAGTTCTTC

size: .
J: TRBJ2-7
V: TRBV2
D: TRBD2
CDR3: CASSPRASGGAYEQYF
DNA: TGTGCCAGCAGCCCCCGGGCGAGCGGGGGGGCCTACGAGCAGTACTTC

size: .
J: TRBJ2-1
V: TRBV7-9
D: TRBD2
CDR3: CASTSGLAGEREQFF
DNA: TGTGCCAGCACTTCGGGACTAGCGGGAGAGAGGGAGCAGTTCTTC

size: few
J: TRBJ2-2
V: TRBV5-1
D: .
CDR3: CASSLVRDGTPNTGELFF
DNA: TGCGCCAGCAGCTTGGTGCGGGACGGAACACCGAACACCGGGGAGCTGTTTTTT

size: once
J: TRBJ1-5
V: TRBV5-5
D: TRBD1
CDR3: CASSVTGESNQPQHF
DNA: TGTGCCAGCAGCGTGACAGGGGAGAGCAATCAGCCCCAGCATTTT

size: .
J: TRBJ2-7
V: TRBV30
D: TRBD2
CDR3: CAWSVSLADTYEQYF
DNA: TGTGCCTGGAGTGTATCACTAGCGGACACCTACGAGCAGTACTTC

size: .
J: TRBJ2-5
V: TRBV7-7
D: .
CDR3: CASSLSGPETQYF
DNA: TGTGCTAGCAGCTTAAGCGGGCCAGAGACCCAGTACTTC

size: .
J: TRBJ2-2
V: TRBV2
D: TRBD2
CDR3: CASNSGENTGELFF
DNA: TGTGCCAGCAATAGCGGGGAGAACACCGGGGAGCTGTTTTTT

size: .
J: TRBJ2-5
V: TRBV19
D: .
CDR3: CASSISRQETQYF
DNA: TGTGCCAGTAGTATCTCTAGGCAAGAGACCCAGTACTTC

size: few
J: TRBJ1-2
V: TRBV19
D: TRBD1
CDR3: CASSTGQGYGYTF
DNA: TGTGCCAGTAGTACGGGACAGGGTTATGGCTACACCTTC

size: .
J: TRBJ1-1
V: TRBV5-6
D: TRBD1
CDR3: CASSETGRFYTEAFF
DNA: TGTGCCAGCAGCGAGACAGGGCGCTTTTACACTGAAGCTTTCTTT

size: .
J: TRBJ2-2
V: TRBV27
D: .
CDR3: CASSLSGGPPGELFF
DNA: TGTGCCAGCAGTTTATCGGGGGGACCTCCGGGGGAGCTGTTTTTT

size: .
J: TRBJ1-5
V: TRBV6-1
D: .
CDR3: CASSDAYREIQPQHF
DNA: TGTGCCAGCAGTGACGCCTATAGGGAGATTCAGCCCCAGCATTTT

size: .
J: TRBJ2-7
V: TRBV11-3
D: TRBD1
CDR3: CASSLGTGGPLYEQYF
DNA: TGTGCCAGCAGCTTAGGGACAGGGGGTCCTCTTTACGAGCAGTACTTC

size: .
J: TRBJ2-2
V: TRBV5-4
D: .
CDR3: CASSLQRGTGELFF
DNA: TGTGCCAGCAGCTTGCAACGGGGCACCGGGGAGCTGTTTTTT

size: .
J: TRBJ2-1
V: TRBV9
D: TRBD2
CDR3: CASSSNIGTSEGNEQFF
DNA: TGTGCCAGCAGCTCCAACATTGGGACTAGCGAGGGGAATGAGCAGTTCTTC

size: .
J: TRBJ1-5
V: TRBV28
D: .
CDR3: CASTGGNGNQPQHF
DNA: TGTGCCAGCACGGGAGGTAATGGCAATCAGCCCCAGCATTTT

size: .
J: TRBJ2-7
V: TRBV28
D: TRBD1
CDR3: CASTKGQLGGKQYF
DNA: TGTGCCAGCACGAAGGGACAGTTGGGTGGAAAGCAGTACTTC

size: .
J: TRBJ2-3
V: TRBV7-7
D: .
CDR3: CASSLGQGNTDTQYF
DNA: TGTGCTAGCAGCTTGGGTCAGGGAAACACAGATACGCAGTATTTT

size: .
J: TRBJ2-1
V: TRBV16
D: TRBD2
CDR3: CASSQSYGGSSYNEQFF
DNA: TGTGCCAGCAGCCAATCCTACGGGGGGAGCTCCTACAATGAGCAGTTCTTC

size: .
J: TRBJ2-2
V: TRBV7-3
D: .
CDR3: CASSLIPGNTGELFF
DNA: TGTGCCAGCAGCTTAATTCCAGGGAACACCGGGGAGCTGTTTTTT

size: few
J: TRBJ1-1
V: TRBV7-8
D: .
CDR3: CASSSWGGQDKAFF
DNA: TGTGCCAGCAGCTCGTGGGGGGGGCAAGATAAAGCTTTCTTT

size: few
J: TRBJ2-2
V: TRBV2
D: TRBD2
CDR3: CASGGTSGTLNTGELFF
DNA: TGTGCCAGCGGAGGGACTAGCGGAACCTTGAACACCGGGGAGCTGTTTTTT